This is a list of T cell receptor beta chains from one sample in a study of control samples from healthy donors and cancer patients. Produced via immunoSEQ multiplex PCR; TCRdb's table is partial and in-frame only. The data show roughly 200,000 clones, around 90% seen once. The sequencing input was blood. These receptors all stem from a man aged 25 to 40 in good health. Both conserved end residues are part of each CDR3. Each record gives: V gene, J gene, D gene, clone size, CDR3 DNA, CDR3 protein. A D gene is named only where the DNA matches it firmly. Expanded clones are given a class, and other clones once, few, many or no size at all.

TRBV7-7	TRBJ2-2	-	few	TGTGCCAGCAGCTTAACGGACACCGGGGAGCTGTTTTTT	CASSLTDTGELFF
TRBV12-3/TRBV12-4	TRBJ2-1	-	-	TGTGCCAGCAGTCCCGGGTGGACTACTTCCTTCTTC	CASSPGWTTSFF
TRBV6-5	TRBJ1-1	-	-	TGTGCCAGCAGGTGGGGGGGACCCATGGGCACTGAAGCTTTCTTT	CASRWGGPMGTEAFF
TRBV6-5	TRBJ2-7	TRBD1	-	TGTGCCAGCAGTTATGACAGGGGTAACTACGAGCAGTACTTC	CASSYDRGNYEQYF
TRBV5-1	TRBJ2-7	TRBD1	-	TGCGCCAGCAGCACCTACGGACAGGACTACGAGCAGTACTTC	CASSTYGQDYEQYF
TRBV4-1	TRBJ2-3	-	-	TGCGCCAGCAGCCAAGATGACGCGGTAGATACGCAGTATTTT	CASSQDDAVDTQYF
TRBV5-4	TRBJ1-1	-	-	TGTGCCAGCAGCTTGGCAGGGAACACTGAAGCTTTCTTT	CASSLAGNTEAFF
TRBV27	TRBJ2-1	TRBD2	-	TGTGCCAGCATAATTAGCGGGGGCAATGAGCAGTTCTTC	CASIISGGNEQFF
TRBV5-1	TRBJ1-1	TRBD1	once	TGCGCCAGCAGCTTGGGAAATACCCCGGGACAGGGGGTAGGTCGGATCTTT	CASSLGNTPGQGVGRIF
TRBV7-9	TRBJ1-2	-	-	TGTGCCAGCAGCTTTTTCACAGGCCAGTCGTATAGAAACTATGGCTACACCTTC	CASSFFTGQSYRNYGYTF
TRBV6-5	TRBJ1-2	TRBD1	-	TGTGCCAGCAGTAGACAGGGTAGAGGTGGCTACACCTTC	CASSRQGRGGYTF
TRBV7-9	TRBJ2-1	TRBD2	-	TGTGCCAGCAGCGAAGGGCCTAGCGGCTACAATGGGCAGTTCTTC	CASSEGPSGYNGQFF
TRBV18	TRBJ2-7	-	-	TGTGCCAGCACCGGCGGCAGGTCCTCCTACGAGCAGTACTTC	CASTGGRSSYEQYF
TRBV7-3	TRBJ2-2	-	once	TGTGCCAGCAGCCTCGGACCCGGTTGGGGCACCGGGGAGCTGTTTTTT	CASSLGPGWGTGELFF
TRBV4-2	TRBJ2-6	TRBD1	-	TGTGCCAGCAGCCAAGAGTCGACAGGGGGCGCTGGGGCCAACGTCCTGACTTTC	CASSQESTGGAGANVLTF
TRBV27	TRBJ2-1	-	few	TGTGCCAGCAGTCAACTATACCTCGGCCACAATGAGCAGTTCTTC	CASSQLYLGHNEQFF
TRBV20-1	TRBJ2-7	-	-	TGCAGTGCTAGAGGTCACGCGGAGCAGTACTTC	CSARGHAEQYF
TRBV4-1	TRBJ1-5	TRBD1	-	TGCGCCAGCAGCCAAGATTCGGGACAGTTTTCCAATCAGCCCCAGCATTTT	CASSQDSGQFSNQPQHF
TRBV23-1	TRBJ2-2	TRBD1	-	TGCGCCAGCAGTCAGGACAGGGGCGCCAAAACCGGGGAGCTGTTTTTT	CASSQDRGAKTGELFF
TRBV6-4	TRBJ1-2	-	-	TGTGCCAGCAGTGAATCTATGGCCTCCCGAGGCTACACCTTC	CASSESMASRGYTF
TRBV4-2	TRBJ1-1	-	-	TGTGCCAGCAGCCAGGGCTCGGCCTGGCCCACTGAAGCTTTCTTT	CASSQGSAWPTEAFF
TRBV6-5	TRBJ2-1	TRBD1	once	TGTGCCAGCAGTTTAGGGACAGGGTCGTACAATGAGCAGTTCTTC	CASSLGTGSYNEQFF
TRBV27	TRBJ2-7	-	few	TGTGCCAGCGGCAGGTGGGGCGAGCAGTACTTC	CASGRWGEQYF
TRBV25-1	TRBJ1-2	-	-	TGTGCCAGCAGTGAACCCGGGAGGGGCCCCCTTTATGGCTACACCTTC	CASSEPGRGPLYGYTF
TRBV19	TRBJ2-3	-	-	TGTGCCAGTAGTACAACACCGGACGGAACAGATACGCAGTATTTT	CASSTTPDGTDTQYF
TRBV6-5	TRBJ1-6	-	-	TGTGCCAGCAGAGTAAGGGAATCTAATTCACCCCTCCACTTT	CASRVRESNSPLHF
TRBV6-1	TRBJ1-4	-	-	TGTGCCAGCAGTGAAGCCGTTAACAGGGCAACTAATGAAAAACTGTTTTTT	CASSEAVNRATNEKLFF
TRBV11-2	TRBJ2-2	TRBD1	-	TGTGCCAGCAGCCAGCAACCGGGACAGTCCGGGGAGCTGTTTTTT	CASSQQPGQSGELFF
TRBV7-9	TRBJ2-7	-	-	TGTGCCAGCAGCTCCCAGGGGGGTTACGAGCAGTACTTC	CASSSQGGYEQYF
TRBV27	TRBJ2-5	-	-	TGTGCCAGCAGTTCCCGGGGGCTAGAGACCCAGTACTTC	CASSSRGLETQYF